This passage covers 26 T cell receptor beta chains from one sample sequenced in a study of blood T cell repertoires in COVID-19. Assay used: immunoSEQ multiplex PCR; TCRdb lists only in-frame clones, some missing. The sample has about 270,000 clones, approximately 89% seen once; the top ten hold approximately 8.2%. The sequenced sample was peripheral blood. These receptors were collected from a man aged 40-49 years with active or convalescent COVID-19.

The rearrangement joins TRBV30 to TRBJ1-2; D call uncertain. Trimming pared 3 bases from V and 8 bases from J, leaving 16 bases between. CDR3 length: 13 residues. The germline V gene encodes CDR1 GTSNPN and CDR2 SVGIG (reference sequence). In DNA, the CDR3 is TGTGCCTGGAGCGCCGACCGGACTGGGGGCTACACCTTC. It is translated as CAWSADRTGGYTF.

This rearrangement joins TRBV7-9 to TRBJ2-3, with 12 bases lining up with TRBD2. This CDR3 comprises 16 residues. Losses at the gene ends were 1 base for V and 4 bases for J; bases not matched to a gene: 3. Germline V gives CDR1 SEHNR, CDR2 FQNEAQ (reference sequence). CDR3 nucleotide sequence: TGTGCCAGCAGCTTAGTACTAGCGGGAGGCGCAGATACGCAGTATTTT. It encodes CASSLVLAGGADTQYF.

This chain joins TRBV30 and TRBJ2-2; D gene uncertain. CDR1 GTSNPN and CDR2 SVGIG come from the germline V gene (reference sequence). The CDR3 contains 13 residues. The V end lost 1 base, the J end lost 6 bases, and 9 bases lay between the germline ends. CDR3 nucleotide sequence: TGTGCCTGGAGTGCTCGGTTGGCCGGGGAGCTGTTTTTT. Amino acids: CAWSARLAGELFF.

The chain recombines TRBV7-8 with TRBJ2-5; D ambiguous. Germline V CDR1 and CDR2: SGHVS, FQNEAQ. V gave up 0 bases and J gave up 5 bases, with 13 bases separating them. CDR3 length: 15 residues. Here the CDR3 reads CASSLASRNPETQYF. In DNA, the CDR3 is TGTGCCAGCAGCTTAGCGTCGCGGAATCCGGAGACCCAGTACTTC.

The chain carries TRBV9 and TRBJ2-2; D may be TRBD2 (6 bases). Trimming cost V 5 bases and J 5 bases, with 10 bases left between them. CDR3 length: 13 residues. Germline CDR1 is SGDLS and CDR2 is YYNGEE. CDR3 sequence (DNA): TGTGCCAGCAGGTTGGAGGGAACCGGGGAGCTGTTTTTT. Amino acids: CASRLEGTGELFF.

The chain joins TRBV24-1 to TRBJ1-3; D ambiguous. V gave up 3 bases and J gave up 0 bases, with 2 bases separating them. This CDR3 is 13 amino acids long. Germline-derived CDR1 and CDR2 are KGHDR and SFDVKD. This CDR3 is CATSDRSGNTIYF. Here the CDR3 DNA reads TGTGCCACCAGTGATCGCTCTGGAAACACCATATATTTT.

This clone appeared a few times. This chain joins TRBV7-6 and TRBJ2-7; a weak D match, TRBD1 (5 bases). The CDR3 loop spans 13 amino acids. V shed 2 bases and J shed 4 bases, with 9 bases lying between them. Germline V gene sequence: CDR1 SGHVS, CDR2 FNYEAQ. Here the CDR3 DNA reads TGTGCCAGCAGCTTACAGGGAAGGTACGAGCAGTACTTC. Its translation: CASSLQGRYEQYF.

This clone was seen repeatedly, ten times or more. CDR3 DNA sequence: TGTGCCAGCAGCCCCTCTACAGGGAACTATGGCTACACCTTC. It encodes CASSPSTGNYGYTF. The chain couples TRBV7-8 to TRBJ1-2, with D perhaps TRBD1 (6 bases). Germline assignment: CDR1 SGHVS and CDR2 FQNEAQ. The CDR3 totals 14 residues. Trimming took off 5 bases at V and 2 bases at J, with 12 bases between the two ends.

The CDR3 DNA sequence: TGTGCCAGCAGCTTAGCCCCTTCAGGGGAGCTGTTTTTT. It specifies CASSLAPSGELFF. This sequence joins TRBV11-2 and TRBJ1-4; D unclear. The J call could be wrong; TRBJ2-2 is a better fit for the DNA end. Per germline, CDR1 SGHAT and CDR2 FQNNGV. There are 13 residues in the CDR3.

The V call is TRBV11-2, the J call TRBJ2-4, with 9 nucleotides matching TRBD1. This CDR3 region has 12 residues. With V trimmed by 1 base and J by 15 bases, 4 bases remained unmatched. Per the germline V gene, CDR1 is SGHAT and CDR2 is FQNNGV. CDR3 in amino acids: CASSLGDRVSYF. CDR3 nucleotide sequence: TGTGCCAGCAGCTTAGGGGACAGGGTCTCGTACTTC.

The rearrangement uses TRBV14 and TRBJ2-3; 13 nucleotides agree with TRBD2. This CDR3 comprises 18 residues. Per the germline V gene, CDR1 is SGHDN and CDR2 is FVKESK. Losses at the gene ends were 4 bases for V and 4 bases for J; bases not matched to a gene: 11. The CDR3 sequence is CASSPRTSGGVRPDTQYF. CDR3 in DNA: TGTGCCAGCAGCCCCCGGACTAGCGGGGGCGTACGTCCAGATACGCAGTATTTT.

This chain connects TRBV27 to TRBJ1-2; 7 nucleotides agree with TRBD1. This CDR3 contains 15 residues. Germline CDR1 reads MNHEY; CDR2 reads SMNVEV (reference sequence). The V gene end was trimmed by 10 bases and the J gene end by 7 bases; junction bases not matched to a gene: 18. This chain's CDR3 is CATQISTGSLRGYTF. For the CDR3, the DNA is TGTGCCACCCAGATATCGACAGGGTCGCTTCGTGGCTACACCTTC.

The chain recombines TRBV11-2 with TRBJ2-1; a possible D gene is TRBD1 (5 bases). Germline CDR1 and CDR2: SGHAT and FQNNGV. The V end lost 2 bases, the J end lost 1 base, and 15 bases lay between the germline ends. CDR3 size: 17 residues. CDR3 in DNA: TGTGCCAGCAGCTTATTCTGGACCAGGGATTCCTACAATGAGCAGTTCTTC. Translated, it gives CASSLFWTRDSYNEQFF.

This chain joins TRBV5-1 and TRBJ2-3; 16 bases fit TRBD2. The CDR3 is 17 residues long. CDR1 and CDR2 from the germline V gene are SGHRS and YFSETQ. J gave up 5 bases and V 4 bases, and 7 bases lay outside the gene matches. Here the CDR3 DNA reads TGCGCCAGCAGCACCTCCGGGACTAGCGGGGGGGGAGATACGCAGTATTTT. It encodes CASSTSGTSGGGDTQYF.

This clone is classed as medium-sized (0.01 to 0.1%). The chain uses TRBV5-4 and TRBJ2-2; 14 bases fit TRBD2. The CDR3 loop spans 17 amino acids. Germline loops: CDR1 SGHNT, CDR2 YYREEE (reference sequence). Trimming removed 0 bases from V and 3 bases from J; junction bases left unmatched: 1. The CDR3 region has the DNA TGTGCCAGCAGCTTGGGACTAGCGGGAGGGTACACCGGGGAGCTGTTTTTT. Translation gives CASSLGLAGGYTGELFF.

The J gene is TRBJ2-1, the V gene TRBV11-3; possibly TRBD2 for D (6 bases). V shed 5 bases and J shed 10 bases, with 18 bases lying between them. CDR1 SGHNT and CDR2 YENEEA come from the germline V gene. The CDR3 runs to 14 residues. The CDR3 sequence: CASSPRDVGGEQFF. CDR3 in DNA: TGTGCCAGCAGCCCCCGGGACGTTGGAGGGGAGCAGTTCTTC.

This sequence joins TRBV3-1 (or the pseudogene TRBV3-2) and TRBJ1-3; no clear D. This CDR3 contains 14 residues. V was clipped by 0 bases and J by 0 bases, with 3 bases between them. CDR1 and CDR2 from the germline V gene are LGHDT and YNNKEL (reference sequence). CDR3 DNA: TGTGCCAGCAGCCAAGATATCTCTGGAAACACCATATATTTT. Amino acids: CASSQDISGNTIYF.

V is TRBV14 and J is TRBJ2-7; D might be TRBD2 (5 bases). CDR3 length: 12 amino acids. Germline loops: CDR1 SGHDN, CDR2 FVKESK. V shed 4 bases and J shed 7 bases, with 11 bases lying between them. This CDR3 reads CASSRLSGEQYF. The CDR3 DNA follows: TGTGCCAGCAGCCGGCTCTCGGGGGAGCAGTACTTC.

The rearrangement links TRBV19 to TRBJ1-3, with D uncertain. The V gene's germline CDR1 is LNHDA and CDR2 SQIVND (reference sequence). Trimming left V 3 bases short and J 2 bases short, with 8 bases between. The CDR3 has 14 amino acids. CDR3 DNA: TGTGCCAGTAGTATCTTCGGGACTGGAAACACCATATATTTT. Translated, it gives CASSIFGTGNTIYF.

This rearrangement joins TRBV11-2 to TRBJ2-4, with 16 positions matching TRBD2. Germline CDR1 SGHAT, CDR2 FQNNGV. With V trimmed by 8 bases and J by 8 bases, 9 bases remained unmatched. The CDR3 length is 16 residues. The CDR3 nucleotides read TGTGCCAGCTGTGTAGGGACTAGCGGGAGGGCGGACATTCAGTACTTC. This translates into CASCVGTSGRADIQYF. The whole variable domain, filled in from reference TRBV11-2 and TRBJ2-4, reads EAGVAQSPRYKIIEKRQSVAFWCNPISGHATLYWYQQILGQGPKLLIQFQNNGVVDDSQLPKDRFSAERLKGVDSTLKIQPAKLEDSAVYLCASCVGTSGRADIQYFGAGTRLSVL.

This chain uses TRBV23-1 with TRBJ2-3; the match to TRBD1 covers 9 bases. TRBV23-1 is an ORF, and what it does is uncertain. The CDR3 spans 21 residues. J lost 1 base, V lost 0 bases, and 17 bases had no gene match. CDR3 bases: TGCGCCAGCAGTCAATCGACCACACACCCTAAGAGGGACAGGGGCACAGATACGCAGTATTTT. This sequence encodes CASSQSTTHPKRDRGTDTQYF.

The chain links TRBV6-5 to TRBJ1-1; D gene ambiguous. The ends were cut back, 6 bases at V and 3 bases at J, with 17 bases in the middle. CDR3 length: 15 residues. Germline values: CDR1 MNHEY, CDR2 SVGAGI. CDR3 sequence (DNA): TGTGCCAGCAGACAATTGGAGTGGAGTGACACTGAAGCTTTCTTT. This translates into CASRQLEWSDTEAFF.

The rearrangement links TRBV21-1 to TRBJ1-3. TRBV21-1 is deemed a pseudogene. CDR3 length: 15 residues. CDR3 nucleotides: TGTGCCAGCAGCAAAAAGAGGGAAGCTGGAAACACCATATATTTT. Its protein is CASSKKREAGNTIYF.

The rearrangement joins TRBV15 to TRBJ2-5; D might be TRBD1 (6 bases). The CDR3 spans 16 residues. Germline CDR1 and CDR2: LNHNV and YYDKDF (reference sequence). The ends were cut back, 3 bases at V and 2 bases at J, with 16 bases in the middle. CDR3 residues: CATSSPGVGAQETQYF. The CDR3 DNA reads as TGTGCCACCAGCAGTCCAGGGGTGGGGGCACAAGAGACCCAGTACTTC.

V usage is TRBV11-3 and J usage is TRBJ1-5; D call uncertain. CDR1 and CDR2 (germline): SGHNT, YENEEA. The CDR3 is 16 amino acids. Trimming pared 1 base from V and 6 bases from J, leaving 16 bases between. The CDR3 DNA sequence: TGTGCCAGCAGCTTAGTCATATTTTGGGCCAGTCAGCCCCAGCATTTT. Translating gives CASSLVIFWASQPQHF.

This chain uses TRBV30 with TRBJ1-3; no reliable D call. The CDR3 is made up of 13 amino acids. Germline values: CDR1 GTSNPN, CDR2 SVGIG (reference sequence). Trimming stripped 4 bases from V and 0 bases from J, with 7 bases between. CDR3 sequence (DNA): TGTGCCTGGAAACTGAGCTCTGGAAACACCATATATTTT. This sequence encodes CAWKLSSGNTIYF.